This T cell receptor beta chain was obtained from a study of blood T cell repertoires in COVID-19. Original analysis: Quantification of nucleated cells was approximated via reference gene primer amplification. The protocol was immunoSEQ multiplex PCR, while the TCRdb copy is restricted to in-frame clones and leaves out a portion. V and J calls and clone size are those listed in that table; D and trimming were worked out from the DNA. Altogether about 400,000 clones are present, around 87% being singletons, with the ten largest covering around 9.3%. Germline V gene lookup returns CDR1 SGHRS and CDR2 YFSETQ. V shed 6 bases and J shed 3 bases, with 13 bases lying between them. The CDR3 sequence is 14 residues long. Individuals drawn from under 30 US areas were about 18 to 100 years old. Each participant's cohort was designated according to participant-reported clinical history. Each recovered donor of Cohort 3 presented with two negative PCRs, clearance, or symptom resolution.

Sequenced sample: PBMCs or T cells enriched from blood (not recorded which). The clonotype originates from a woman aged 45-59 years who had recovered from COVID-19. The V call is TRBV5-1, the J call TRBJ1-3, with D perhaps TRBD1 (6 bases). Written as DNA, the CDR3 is TGCGCCAGCAAGCCTACAGGGAGTGGAAACACCATATATTTT. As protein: CASKPTGSGNTIYF.